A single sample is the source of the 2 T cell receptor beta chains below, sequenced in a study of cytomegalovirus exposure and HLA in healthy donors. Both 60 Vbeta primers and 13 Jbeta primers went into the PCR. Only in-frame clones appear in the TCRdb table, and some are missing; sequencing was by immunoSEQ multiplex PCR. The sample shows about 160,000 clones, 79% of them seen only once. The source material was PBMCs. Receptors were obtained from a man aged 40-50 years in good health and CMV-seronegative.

DNA for the CDR3: TGCGCCAGCAGCTCAGCATCCGGGCAGGGAGGCAAAAACATTCAGTACTTC. Translating gives CASSSASGQGGKNIQYF. V usage is TRBV5-1 and J usage is TRBJ2-4; maybe TRBD2 (6 bases). The V end lost 3 bases, the J end lost 3 bases, and 19 bases lay between the germline ends. There are 17 residues in the CDR3. Germline lookup yields CDR1 SGHRS and CDR2 YFSETQ.

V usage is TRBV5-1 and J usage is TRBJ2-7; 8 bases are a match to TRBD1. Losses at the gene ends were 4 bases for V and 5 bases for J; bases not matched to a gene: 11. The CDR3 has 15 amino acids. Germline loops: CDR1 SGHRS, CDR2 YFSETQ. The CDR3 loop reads CASSPRTGSINEQYF. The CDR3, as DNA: TGCGCCAGCAGCCCGAGGACAGGGTCGATAAACGAGCAGTACTTC.